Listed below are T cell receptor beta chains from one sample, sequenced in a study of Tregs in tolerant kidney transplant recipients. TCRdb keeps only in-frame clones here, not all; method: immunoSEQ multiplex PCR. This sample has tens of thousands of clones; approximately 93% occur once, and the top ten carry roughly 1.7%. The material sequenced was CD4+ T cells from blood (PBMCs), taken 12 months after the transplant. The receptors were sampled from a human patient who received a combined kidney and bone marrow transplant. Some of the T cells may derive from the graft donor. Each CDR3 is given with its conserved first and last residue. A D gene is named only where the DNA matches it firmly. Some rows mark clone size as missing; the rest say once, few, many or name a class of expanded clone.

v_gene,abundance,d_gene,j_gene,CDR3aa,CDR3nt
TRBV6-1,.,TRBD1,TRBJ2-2,CASSDRGSSGELFF,TGTGCCAGCAGTGACAGGGGGAGTAGCGGGGAGCTGTTTTTT
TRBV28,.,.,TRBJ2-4,CASRAGLGIQYF,TGTGCCAGCAGGGCGGGGTTGGGCATTCAGTACTTC
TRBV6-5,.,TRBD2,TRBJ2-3,CASSYYGGAPDTQYF,TGTGCCAGCAGTTACTACGGGGGGGCCCCAGATACGCAGTATTTT
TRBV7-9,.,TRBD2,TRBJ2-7,CASSLNKREIGYEQYF,TGTGCCAGCAGCTTAAATAAGCGGGAGATTGGGTACGAGCAGTACTTC
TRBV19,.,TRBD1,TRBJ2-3,CASSPGQGTDTQYF,TGTGCCAGTAGTCCGGGACAGGGGACAGATACGCAGTATTTT
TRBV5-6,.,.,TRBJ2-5,CASSLGTSQETQYF,TGTGCCAGCAGCTTGGGGACAAGTCAAGAGACCCAGTACTTC
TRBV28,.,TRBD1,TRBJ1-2,CASSLTGGQGFGYTF,TGTGCCAGCAGTTTAACAGGAGGACAGGGTTTTGGCTACACCTTC
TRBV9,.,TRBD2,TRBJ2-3,CASSVALAGIADTQYF,TGTGCCAGCAGCGTAGCACTAGCGGGGATCGCAGATACGCAGTATTTT
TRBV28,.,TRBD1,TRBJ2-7,CASSLPDRGHEQYF,TGTGCCAGCAGTTTACCGGACAGGGGCCACGAGCAGTACTTC
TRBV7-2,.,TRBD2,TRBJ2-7,CASSRTRGGDEQYF,TGTGCCAGCAGCCGAACCCGGGGGGGCGACGAGCAGTACTTC
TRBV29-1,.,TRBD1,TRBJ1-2,CSARTGGESGGYTF,TGCAGCGCCCGGACAGGGGGCGAATCTGGTGGCTACACCTTC
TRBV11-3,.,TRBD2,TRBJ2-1,CASSSLAGGFNEQFF,TGTGCCAGCAGCTCACTAGCGGGAGGGTTTAATGAGCAGTTCTTC
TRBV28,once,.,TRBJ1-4,CASILRVGSEKLFF,TGTGCCAGCATCCTCAGGGTAGGAAGTGAAAAACTGTTTTTT
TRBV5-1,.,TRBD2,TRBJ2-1,CASSLGLAGYNEQFF,TGCGCCAGCAGCTTGGGACTAGCGGGTTACAATGAGCAGTTCTTC
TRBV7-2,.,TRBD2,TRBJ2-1,CASSPAGTITYNEQFF,TGTGCCAGCAGCCCTGCCGGGACTATCACCTACAATGAGCAGTTCTTC
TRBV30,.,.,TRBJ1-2,CAWSVLQELGYTF,TGTGCCTGGAGCGTATTACAGGAACTGGGCTACACCTTC
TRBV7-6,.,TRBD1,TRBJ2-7,CASSLGQGPVRQYF,TGTGCCAGCAGCTTGGGACAGGGTCCCGTACGGCAGTACTTC
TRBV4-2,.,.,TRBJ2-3,CASSQVGPGTSFTDTQYF,TGTGCCAGCAGCCAAGTGGGCCCCGGGACATCCTTCACAGATACGCAGTATTTT
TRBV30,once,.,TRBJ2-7,CAWSVRRGGSYEQYF,TGTGCCTGGAGTGTAAGGAGGGGGGGATCCTACGAGCAGTACTTC
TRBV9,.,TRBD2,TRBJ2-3,CASSAISGSRTDTQYF,TGTGCCAGCAGCGCCATTAGCGGGAGCCGCACAGATACGCAGTATTTT
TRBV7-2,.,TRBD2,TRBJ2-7,CASTPRTSGSGEQYF,TGTGCCAGCACCCCGCGGACTAGCGGGAGTGGAGAGCAGTACTTC
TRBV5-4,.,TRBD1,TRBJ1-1,CASSFGNRGLANTEAFF,TGTGCCAGCAGCTTTGGGAACAGGGGGCTAGCGAACACTGAAGCTTTCTTT
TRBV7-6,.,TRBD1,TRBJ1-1,CASSLVGQGVLTEAFF,TGTGCCAGCAGCTTAGTTGGACAGGGTGTTTTGACTGAAGCTTTCTTT
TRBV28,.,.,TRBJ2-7,CASSPPLGEQYF,TGTGCCAGCAGTCCCCCCCTCGGCGAGCAGTACTTC
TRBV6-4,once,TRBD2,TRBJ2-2,CASSGASGTGELFF,TGTGCCAGCAGTGGGGCTAGCGGGACCGGGGAGCTGTTTTTT
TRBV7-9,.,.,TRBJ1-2,CASTQKTGSHGYTF,TGTGCCAGCACACAAAAAACAGGGAGCCATGGCTACACCTTC
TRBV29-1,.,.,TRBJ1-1,CSVGQVLNTEAFF,TGCAGCGTTGGACAGGTTCTGAACACTGAAGCTTTCTTT
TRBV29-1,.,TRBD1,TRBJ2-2,CSARGQGVGELFF,TGCAGCGCCCGGGGACAGGGAGTCGGGGAGCTGTTTTTT
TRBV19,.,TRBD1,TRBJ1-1,CASRSPTGDNTEAFF,TGTGCCAGTAGATCGCCGACAGGGGACAACACTGAAGCTTTCTTT
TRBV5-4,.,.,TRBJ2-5,CASRIIAGQETQYF,TGTGCCAGCAGAATTATTGCAGGGCAAGAGACCCAGTACTTC
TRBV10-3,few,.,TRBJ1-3,CAISSGILAGNTIYF,TGTGCCATCAGTTCGGGGATACTTGCTGGAAACACCATATATTTT
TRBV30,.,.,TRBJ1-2,CACTGTPGRGGYTF,TGTGCCTGCACCGGGACACCAGGACGAGGGGGCTACACCTTC
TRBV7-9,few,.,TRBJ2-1,CASSSVNGVYNEQFF,TGTGCCAGCAGCTCAGTAAACGGGGTCTACAATGAGCAGTTCTTC
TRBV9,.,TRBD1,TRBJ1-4,CASSGSTGLREKLFF,TGTGCCAGCAGCGGGTCGACAGGGCTGAGGGAAAAACTGTTTTTT
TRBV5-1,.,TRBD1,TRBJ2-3,CASSRDRVGTDTQYF,TGCGCCAGCAGCCGTGACAGGGTTGGCACAGATACGCAGTATTTT
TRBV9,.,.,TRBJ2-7,CASSATLRGEQYF,TGTGCCAGCAGCGCCACCCTCAGGGGCGAGCAGTACTTC
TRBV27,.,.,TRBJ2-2,CASSLLYTGELFF,TGTGCCAGCAGTTTATTGTATACCGGGGAGCTGTTTTTT
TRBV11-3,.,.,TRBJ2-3,CASSLRGANTDTQYF,TGTGCCAGCAGCTTACGGGGGGCCAACACAGATACGCAGTATTTT
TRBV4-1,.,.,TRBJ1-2,CASSQVGLVGYTF,TGCGCCAGCAGCCAAGTCGGTCTGGTCGGCTACACCTTC
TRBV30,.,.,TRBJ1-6,CAWRRGQRNSPLHF,TGTGCCTGGAGACGCGGACAGCGTAATTCACCCCTCCACTTT
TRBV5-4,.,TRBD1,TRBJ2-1,CASSAEDRGLLNEQFF,TGTGCCAGCAGCGCCGAGGACAGGGGGCTCTTAAATGAGCAGTTCTTC
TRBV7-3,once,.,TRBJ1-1,CASSQRSGTEAFF,TGTGCCAGCAGCCAACGGAGCGGCACTGAAGCTTTCTTT